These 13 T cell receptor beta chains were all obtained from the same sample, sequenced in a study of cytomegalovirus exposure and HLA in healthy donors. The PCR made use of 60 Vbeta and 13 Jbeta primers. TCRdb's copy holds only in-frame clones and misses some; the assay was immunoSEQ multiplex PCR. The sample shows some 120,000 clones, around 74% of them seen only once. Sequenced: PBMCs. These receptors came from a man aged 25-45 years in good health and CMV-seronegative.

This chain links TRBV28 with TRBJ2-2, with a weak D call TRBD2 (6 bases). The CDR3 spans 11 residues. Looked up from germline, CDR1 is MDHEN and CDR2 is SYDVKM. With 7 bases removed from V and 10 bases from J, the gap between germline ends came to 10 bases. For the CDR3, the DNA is TGTGCCAGCATCGGAGGGTTGGAGCTGTTTTTT. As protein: CASIGGLELFF. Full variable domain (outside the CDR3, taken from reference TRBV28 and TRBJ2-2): DVKVTQSSRYLVKRTGEKVFLECVQDMDHENMFWYRQDPGLGLRLIYFSYDVKMKEKGDIPEGYSVSREKKERFSLILESASTNQTSMYLCASIGGLELFFGEGSRLTVL.

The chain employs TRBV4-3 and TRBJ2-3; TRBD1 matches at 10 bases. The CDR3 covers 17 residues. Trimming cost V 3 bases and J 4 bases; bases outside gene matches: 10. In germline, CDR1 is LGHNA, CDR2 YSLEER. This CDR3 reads CASSQAPGQGVADTQYF. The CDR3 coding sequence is TGCGCCAGCAGCCAGGCCCCTGGACAGGGGGTAGCAGATACGCAGTATTTT.

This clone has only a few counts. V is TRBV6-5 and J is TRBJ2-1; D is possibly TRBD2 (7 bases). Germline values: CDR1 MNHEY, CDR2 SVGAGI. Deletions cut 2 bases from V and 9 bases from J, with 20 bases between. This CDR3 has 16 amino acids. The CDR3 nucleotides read TGTGCCAGCAGTTACGGCCCGGGGGAGGGGGAGGTTGAGCAGTTCTTC. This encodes CASSYGPGEGEVEQFF.

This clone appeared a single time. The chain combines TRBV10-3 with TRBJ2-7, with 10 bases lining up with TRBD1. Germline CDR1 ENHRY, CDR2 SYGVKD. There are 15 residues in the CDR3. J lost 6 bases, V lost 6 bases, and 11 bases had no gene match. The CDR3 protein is CAISGRGQGDTEQYF. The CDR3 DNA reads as TGTGCCATCAGCGGGCGAGGACAGGGGGACACCGAGCAGTACTTC.

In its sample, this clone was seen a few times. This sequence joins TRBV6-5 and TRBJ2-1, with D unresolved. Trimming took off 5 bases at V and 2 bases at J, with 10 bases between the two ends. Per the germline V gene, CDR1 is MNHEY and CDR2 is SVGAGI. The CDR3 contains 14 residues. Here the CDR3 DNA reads TGTGCCAGCAGTACGGAGACGCCCTACAATGAGCAGTTCTTC. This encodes CASSTETPYNEQFF.

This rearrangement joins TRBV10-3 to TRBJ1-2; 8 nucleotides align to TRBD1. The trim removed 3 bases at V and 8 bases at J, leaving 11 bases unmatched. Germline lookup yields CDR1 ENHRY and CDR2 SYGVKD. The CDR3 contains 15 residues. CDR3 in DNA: TGTGCCATCAGTGATAATTTTGGACAGGGAGGCGGCTACACCTTC. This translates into CAISDNFGQGGGYTF.

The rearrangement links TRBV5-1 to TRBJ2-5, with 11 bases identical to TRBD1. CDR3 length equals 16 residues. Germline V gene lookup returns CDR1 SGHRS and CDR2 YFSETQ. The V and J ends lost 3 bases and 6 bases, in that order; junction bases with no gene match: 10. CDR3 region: CASSYSGTGGMKTQYF. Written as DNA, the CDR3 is TGCGCCAGCAGCTATTCCGGGACAGGGGGTATGAAGACCCAGTACTTC.

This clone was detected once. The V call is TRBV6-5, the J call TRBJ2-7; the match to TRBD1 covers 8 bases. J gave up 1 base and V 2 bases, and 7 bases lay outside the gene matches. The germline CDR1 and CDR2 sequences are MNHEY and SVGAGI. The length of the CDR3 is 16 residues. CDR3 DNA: TGTGCCAGCAGTTACCGCCTCGGGACAGGTTCCTACGAGCAGTACTTC. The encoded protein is CASSYRLGTGSYEQYF.

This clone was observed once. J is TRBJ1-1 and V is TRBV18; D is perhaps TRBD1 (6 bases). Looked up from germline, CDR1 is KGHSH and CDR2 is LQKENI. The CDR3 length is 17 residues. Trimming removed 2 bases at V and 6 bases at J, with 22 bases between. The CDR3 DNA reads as TGTGCCAGCTCACCAACCGCCGCAGGGGCTGCTGGAGCTGAAGCTTTCTTT. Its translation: CASSPTAAGAAGAEAFF.

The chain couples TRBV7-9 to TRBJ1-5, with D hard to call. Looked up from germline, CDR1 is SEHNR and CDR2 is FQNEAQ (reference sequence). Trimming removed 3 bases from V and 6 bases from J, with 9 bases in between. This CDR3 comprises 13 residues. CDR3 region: CASSFSTVQPQHF. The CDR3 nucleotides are TGTGCCAGCAGCTTTTCTACGGTTCAGCCCCAGCATTTT.

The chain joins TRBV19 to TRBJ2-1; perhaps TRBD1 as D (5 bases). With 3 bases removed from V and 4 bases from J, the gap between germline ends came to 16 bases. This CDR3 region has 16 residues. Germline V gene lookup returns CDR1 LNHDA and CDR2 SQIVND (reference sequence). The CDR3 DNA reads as TGTGCCAGTAGTATTCGGTCAGGGATTTGGTACAATGAGCAGTTCTTC. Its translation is CASSIRSGIWYNEQFF.

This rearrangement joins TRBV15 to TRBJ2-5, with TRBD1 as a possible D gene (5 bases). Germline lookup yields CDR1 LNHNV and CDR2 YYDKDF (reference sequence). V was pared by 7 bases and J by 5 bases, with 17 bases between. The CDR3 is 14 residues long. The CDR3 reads CATTDNPSRETQYF. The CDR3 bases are TGTGCCACCACGGACAATCCAAGTCGGGAGACCCAGTACTTC. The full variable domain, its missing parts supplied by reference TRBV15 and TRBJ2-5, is DAMVIQNPRYQVTQFGKPVTLSCSQTLNHNVMYWYQQKSSQAPKLLFHYYDKDFNNEADTPDNFQSRRPNTSFCFLDIRSPGLGDTAMYLCATTDNPSRETQYFGPGTRLLVL.

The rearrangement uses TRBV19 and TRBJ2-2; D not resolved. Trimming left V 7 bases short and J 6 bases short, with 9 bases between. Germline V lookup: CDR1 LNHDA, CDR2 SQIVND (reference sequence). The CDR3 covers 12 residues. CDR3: CASTPPAGELFF. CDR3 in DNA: TGTGCCAGTACCCCGCCGGCCGGGGAGCTGTTTTTT.